These 18 T cell receptor beta chains were all obtained from the same sample, sequenced in a study of CD8 T cells in ankylosing spondylitis (dated by TCRdb to the late 2010s). What the authors observed across the whole study: A TCR beta motif of roughly 8 highly homologous amino acid variants appeared characteristic of blood from ankylosing spondylitis patients.

The protocol used for the library was 5' RACE. TCRdb shows the sequencer as Illumina HiSeq 2500. TCRdb reanalyzed the raw reads on its own, using fastp at Q25 for trimming and MiXCR for clone calling, and kept in-frame beta chains. Duplicate CDR3 protein sequences are folded into a single record with the most common DNA and genes. Counted in this sample were just under 550,000 distinct CDR3 sequences; 9.5% to 15% of them appeared once. The ten most abundant clones make up approximately 6.2% of the sample. These receptors have no known antigen. Sequencing used blood, either unsorted or a sorted T cell fraction (not recorded which). These receptors were collected from a male donor with ankylosing spondylitis.

This sequence joins TRBV5-1 and TRBJ1-2, with TRBD1 matching 7 bases. V lost 6 bases to trimming and J lost 3 bases; unmatched junction nucleotides: 5. CDR3 size: 13 residues. Germline CDR1 is SGHRS and CDR2 is YFSETQ. The CDR3 reads CASTAGGYYGYTF. DNA for the CDR3: TGCGCCAGCACAGCAGGGGGATACTATGGCTACACCTTC.

This clonotype appeared many times. V is TRBV10-3 and J is TRBJ1-4, with a possible D match to TRBD1 (5 bases). This CDR3 comprises 14 residues. V was trimmed by 2 bases and J by 6 bases, leaving 10 bases between them. From germline, CDR1 is ENHRY and CDR2 SYGVKD. The CDR3 nucleotides are TGTGCCATCAGTGAGGGAGACAGTGATGAAAAACTGTTTTTT. It specifies CAISEGDSDEKLFF.

This clonotype has more than one count but fewer than ten. The gene calls are TRBV9 and TRBJ1-1; D is ambiguous. Per germline, CDR1 SGDLS and CDR2 YYNGEE. This CDR3 contains 14 residues. Trimming removed 2 bases from V and 1 base from J, with 9 bases in between. Here the CDR3 DNA reads TGTGCCAGCAGCGTCCACCTACAGAACACTGAAGCTTTCTTT. This sequence encodes CASSVHLQNTEAFF.

This clonotype was picked up many times. V is TRBV5-1 and J is TRBJ2-7; 7 bases fit TRBD2. Germline assignment: CDR1 SGHRS and CDR2 YFSETQ. The CDR3 runs to 13 residues. Trimming cost V 4 bases and J 2 bases; bases outside gene matches: 3. CDR3 in amino acids: CASSHGTTYEQYF. The CDR3 DNA reads as TGCGCCAGCAGCCACGGGACTACCTACGAGCAGTACTTC.

A few counts support this clonotype. The chain has TRBV20-1 and TRBJ1-3; no firm D call. Germline V lookup: CDR1 DFQATT, CDR2 SNEGSKA (reference sequence). V was clipped by 3 bases and J by 0 bases, with 9 bases between them. The CDR3 spans 14 residues. The CDR3 sequence: CSASWQSSGNTIYF. CDR3 in DNA: TGCAGTGCTAGTTGGCAGTCCTCTGGAAACACCATATATTTT.

This clonotype came up a few times. The chain has TRBV2 and TRBJ2-5; D uncertain. Per germline, CDR1 SNHLY and CDR2 FYNNEI. CDR3 size: 13 residues. Trimming took off 8 bases at V and 5 bases at J, with 15 bases between the two ends. Here the CDR3 reads CASGTVGRETQYF. Here the CDR3 DNA reads TGTGCCAGCGGTACAGTGGGAAGGGAGACCCAGTACTTC.

In its sample, this clonotype was seen a few times. V usage is TRBV19 and J usage is TRBJ1-1; 7 bases agree with TRBD1. The CDR3 has 17 residues. Germline V gives CDR1 LNHDA, CDR2 SQIVND (reference sequence). Trimming removed 3 bases from V and 1 base from J; junction bases left unmatched: 11. This CDR3 is CASSIQRYRGKNTEAFF. In DNA, the CDR3 is TGTGCCAGTAGTATCCAGCGTTACAGGGGAAAGAACACTGAAGCTTTCTTT.

This clonotype was recorded at least ten times. J is TRBJ2-5 and V is TRBV5-1; 8 bases are a match to TRBD2. The germline V gene has CDR1 SGHRS and CDR2 YFSETQ. The CDR3 runs 14 residues. With 0 bases clipped from V and 5 bases from J, the junction kept 3 bases outside the gene matches. The CDR3 protein is CASSLGGTRETQYF. CDR3 sequence (DNA): TGCGCCAGCAGCTTGGGCGGGACTAGGGAGACCCAGTACTTC.

In this sample, this clonotype turned up a few times. The rearrangement uses TRBV6-1 and TRBJ2-7; the D is unclear. V lost 2 bases and J lost 0, with 8 bases in between. The CDR3 is 14 residues long. Germline loops: CDR1 MNHNS, CDR2 SASEGT. CDR3 DNA sequence: TGTGCCAGCAGTGAATATCCAGGCTCCTACGAGCAGTACGTC. This encodes CASSEYPGSYEQYV.

The chain is built from TRBV9 and TRBJ2-1; no reliable D call. The V gene's germline CDR1 is SGDLS and CDR2 YYNGEE. The CDR3 contains 15 residues. V lost 2 bases to trimming and J lost 6 bases, with 15 bases between them. CDR3 residues: CASSVTSVTSNEQFF. As DNA, the CDR3 is TGTGCCAGCAGCGTGACCAGCGTTACTTCCAATGAGCAGTTCTTC.

This chain uses TRBV18 with TRBJ2-7; TRBD1 aligns across 7 bases. V was pared by 2 bases and J by 2 bases, with 6 bases of the junction left unmatched. Germline V lookup: CDR1 KGHSH, CDR2 LQKENI. The CDR3 covers 15 residues. The CDR3 DNA reads as TGTGCCAGCTCACCAGGAACGGGACAGCCCTACGAGCAGTACGTC. It yields the protein CASSPGTGQPYEQYV.

Only a few counts were recorded for this clonotype. One end of the junction fails to match germline, which may point to a read error. The chain employs TRBV7-2 and TRBJ1-4; D is perhaps TRBD1 (6 bases). Germline CDR1 and CDR2: SGHTA and FQGNSA. This CDR3 has 11 residues. The CDR3, as DNA: TGTGCCAGCAGCTGGGGGGGCAGGGCTACTTTT. This codes for CASSWGGRATF. Together with reference TRBV7-2 and TRBJ1-4, the CDR3 gives the full variable domain: GAGVSQSPSNKVTEKGKDVELRCDPISGHTALYWYRQSLGQGLEFLIYFQGNSAPDKSGLPSDRFSAERTGGSVSTLTIQRTQQEDSAVYLCASSWGGRATFGSGTQLSVL.

This clonotype showed up just a few times. The chain carries TRBV25-1 and TRBJ1-1; 7 bases are a match to TRBD1. The CDR3 covers 15 residues. V shed 1 base and J 1 base; nucleotides not matched to a gene: 3. Germline assignment: CDR1 MGHDK and CDR2 SYGVNS. The CDR3 nucleotides are TGTGCCAGCAGTGAATGGACAGGAGGGAACACTGAAGCTTTCTTT. It encodes CASSEWTGGNTEAFF.

In its sample, this clonotype is medium-sized. This chain joins TRBV27 and TRBJ2-1; a possible D gene is TRBD2 (6 bases). Germline CDR1 reads MNHEY; CDR2 reads SMNVEV (reference sequence). With 5 bases removed from V and 6 bases from J, the gap between germline ends came to 20 bases. CDR3 size: 16 residues. CDR3 loop: CASSPTGGMRVNEQFF. The CDR3 region has the DNA TGTGCCAGCAGTCCCACCGGGGGAATGCGCGTCAATGAGCAGTTCTTC.

Ten or more counts support this clonotype. The rearrangement uses TRBV29-1 and TRBJ2-1; 10 bases are a match to TRBD1. The CDR3 is 15 residues long. Germline loops: CDR1 SQVTM, CDR2 ANQGSEA. Germline trimming cut 5 bases from V and 6 bases from J; bases unmatched to any gene: 10. The CDR3 here is CSVLRGRDRGNEQFF. The CDR3 DNA sequence: TGCAGCGTTCTGAGAGGGAGGGACAGGGGCAATGAGCAGTTCTTC.

This rearrangement joins TRBV11-2 to TRBJ2-5; perhaps TRBD2 as D (6 bases). The germline V gene has CDR1 SGHAT and CDR2 FQNNGV. CDR3 length: 15 amino acids. V dropped 0 bases and J dropped 1 base, with 9 bases sitting between them. This CDR3 is CASSLEMGLQETQYF. CDR3 DNA: TGTGCCAGCAGCTTAGAGATGGGACTCCAAGAGACCCAGTACTTC.

J is TRBJ2-2 and V is TRBV6-1, with TRBD1 matching over 8 bases. V dropped 4 bases and J dropped 5; count of bases not matched to a gene: 3. The germline gives CDR1 MNHNS, CDR2 SASEGT. The CDR3 is 14 residues long. CDR3: CASSGDRWTGELFF. Here the CDR3 DNA reads TGTGCCAGCAGTGGGGACAGGTGGACCGGGGAGCTGTTTTTT.

The chain uses TRBV10-3 and TRBJ2-3; unclear D gene. The CDR3 runs to 14 residues. Germline values: CDR1 ENHRY, CDR2 SYGVKD. V was clipped by 4 bases and J by 2 bases, with 10 bases between them. In DNA, the CDR3 is TGTGCCATCAGTGCTCGACAAAACACAGATACGCAGTATTTT. Translating it yields CAISARQNTDTQYF.